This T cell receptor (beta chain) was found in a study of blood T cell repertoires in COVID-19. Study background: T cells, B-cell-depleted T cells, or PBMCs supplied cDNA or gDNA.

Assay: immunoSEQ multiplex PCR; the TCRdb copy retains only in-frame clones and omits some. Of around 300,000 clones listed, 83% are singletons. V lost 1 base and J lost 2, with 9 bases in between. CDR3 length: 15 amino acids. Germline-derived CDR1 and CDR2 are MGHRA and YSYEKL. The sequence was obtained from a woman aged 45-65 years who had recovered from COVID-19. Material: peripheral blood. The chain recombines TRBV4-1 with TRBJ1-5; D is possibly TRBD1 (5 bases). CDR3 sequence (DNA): TGCGCCAGCAGCCAAGGGATACAGGGCAATCAGCCCCAGCATTTT. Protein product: CASSQGIQGNQPQHF.